Each of the 4 T cell receptor beta chains below was sequenced from the same sample in a study of shared clonotypes between healthy human individuals. Generated by immunoSEQ multiplex PCR, the TCRdb table keeps only in-frame clones and is missing some. The sample records a few hundred thousand clones, 95% to 97% being singletons. Sequenced: memory CD8+ T cells sorted from blood. Subset defined: CD45RO+ cells pooled with CCR7-negative TemRA cells. These receptors all stem from a man aged 25-45 years in good health.

The chain is built from TRBV5-1 and TRBJ2-5; 7 bases map to TRBD2. Unmatched junction bases numbered 5, after V lost 4 bases and J lost 5 bases. The CDR3 totals 13 residues. CDR1 SGHRS and CDR2 YFSETQ come from the germline V gene. For the CDR3, the DNA is TGCGCCAGCAGCCACGGACTAGGTGAGACCCAGTACTTC. It yields the protein CASSHGLGETQYF.

This sequence joins TRBV6-5 and TRBJ2-7; 9 bases line up with TRBD2. CDR3 length: 13 residues. The V gene's germline CDR1 is MNHEY and CDR2 SVGAGI. The trim removed 8 bases at V and 2 bases at J, leaving 4 bases unmatched. The CDR3 region has the DNA TGTGCCAGCTCCCGCGGGAGGGCCTACGAGCAGTACTTC. Translation: CASSRGRAYEQYF.

The gene calls are TRBV11-3 and TRBJ1-1; 8 nucleotides match TRBD1. Germline V gene data show CDR1 as SGHNT and CDR2 as YENEEA. The CDR3 has 15 residues. Trimming at V came to 5 bases and at J to 0 bases, leaving 5 bases not matched to a gene. CDR3 in DNA: TGTGCCAGCAGCATGGACAGGGCCATGAACACTGAAGCTTTCTTT. Encoded protein: CASSMDRAMNTEAFF. Drawing the rest from reference TRBV11-3 and TRBJ1-1, the complete variable domain is EAGVVQSPRYKIIEKKQPVAFWCNPISGHNTLYWYLQNLGQGPELLIRYENEEAVDDSQLPKDRFSAERLKGVDSTLKIQPAELGDSAVYLCASSMDRAMNTEAFFGQGTRLTVV.

This clone was recorded only once. The chain is built from TRBV10-2 and TRBJ1-5, with no clear D. The germline V gene has CDR1 WSHSY and CDR2 SAAADI. Trimming removed 3 bases at V and 4 bases at J, with 4 bases between. The CDR3 extends over 12 amino acids. The CDR3 protein is CASSEGNQPQHF. The CDR3 coding sequence is TGCGCCAGCAGTGAAGGGAATCAGCCCCAGCATTTT.